The 18 T cell receptor beta chains in this list originate from one sample, sequenced in a study of T cells expressing NK-cell markers. Reprocessing the 5' RACE reads, TCRdb reports a single entry for every CDR3 protein and omits DNA. This table lists about 460,000 distinct CDR3 sequences. The sequencing input was blood T cells: a sorted CD56 or NKG2C T cell subset, CD4+ or CD8+ T cells, or bulk PBMC T cells (not recorded which). These receptor sequences come from a woman in her 50s in good health.

The genes are TRBV20-1 and TRBJ2-5. From germline, CDR1 is DFQATT and CDR2 SNEGSKA (reference sequence). The CDR3 is 14 residues long. The chain's CDR3 is CSASYLIHQETQYF.

The chain uses TRBV10-3 and TRBJ1-1; TCRdb names TRBD1, which stays unverified in the absence of DNA. CDR3 length equals 13 residues. Germline CDR1 and CDR2: ENHRY and SYGVKD. The CDR3 sequence is CAINRGRGTEAFF.

V and J are TRBV19 and TRBJ2-7. This CDR3 spans 14 amino acids. CDR1 and CDR2 from the germline V gene are LNHDA and SQIVND (reference sequence). The CDR3 spells CASSIGPTITEQYF.

This chain connects TRBV19 to TRBJ2-1; TCRdb's D call, TRBD1, is unchecked because there is no DNA. The CDR3 length is 14 residues. Germline V gives CDR1 LNHDA, CDR2 SQIVND (reference sequence). CDR3 loop: CASSIVRGRDEQFF.

The V and J genes are TRBV7-9 and TRBJ1-6; there is no DNA to check the TCRdb D call of TRBD1. CDR3 length: 16 amino acids. Germline CDR1 and CDR2: SEHNR and FQNEAQ (reference sequence). This chain's CDR3 is CASSLYRASGNSPLHF.

V is TRBV11-3 and J is TRBJ2-5; TCRdb selects TRBD1, and the lack of DNA leaves this call unchecked. CDR1 is SGHNT, CDR2 YENEEA, per germline. The CDR3 has 14 residues. CDR3 residues: CASSQGQGPETQYF.

The chain uses TRBV20-1 and TRBJ2-1; the D call from TCRdb, TRBD1, cannot be confirmed without DNA. Germline CDR1 DFQATT, CDR2 SNEGSKA (reference sequence). CDR3 length equals 12 residues. The CDR3 sequence: CSATRQVGEQFF.

The chain links TRBV15 to TRBJ2-3; without DNA, the TCRdb call of TRBD2 cannot be checked. CDR3 length: 16 residues. The germline CDR1 and CDR2 sequences are LNHNV and YYDKDF (reference sequence). This CDR3 is CATTYGSSGKTDTQYF.

The rearrangement uses TRBV10-1 and TRBJ2-1. This CDR3 contains 16 residues. Per germline, CDR1 WNHNN and CDR2 SYGVQD (reference sequence). The CDR3 sequence: CASSESGRVGYNEQFF.

The CDR3 region is CASSPKGNGNQPQHF. The chain joins TRBV5-1 to TRBJ1-5. This CDR3 region has 15 residues. Germline V gene sequence: CDR1 SGHRS, CDR2 YFSETQ.

V is TRBV20-1 and J is TRBJ2-1; no DNA is available, so the TRBD1 call from TCRdb remains unchecked. Per germline, CDR1 DFQATT and CDR2 SNEGSKA (reference sequence). The CDR3 contains 17 residues. CDR3 loop: CSVKDTARREYYNEQFF.

This sequence joins TRBV6-6 and TRBJ2-7; no DNA is available, so the TRBD2 call from TCRdb remains unchecked. The CDR3 spans 16 residues. Germline CDR1 MNHNY, CDR2 SVGAGI (reference sequence). The CDR3: CASGGTSTRGSYEQYF.

The V and J genes are TRBV19 and TRBJ2-3. The germline V gene encodes CDR1 LNHDA and CDR2 SQIVND (reference sequence). The CDR3 runs 16 residues. CDR3: CASSMGLVQITDTQYF.

The V call is TRBV5-6, the J call TRBJ2-1; TCRdb indicates TRBD1, and absent DNA this call remains unverified. The CDR3 loop spans 13 amino acids. Germline-derived CDR1 and CDR2 are SGHDT and YYEEEE. CDR3 loop: CASSLATGSEQFF.

The rearrangement uses TRBV4-1 and TRBJ2-1; the D call of TRBD2 rests on TCRdb alone, since no DNA is present to check it. The V gene's germline CDR1 is MGHRA and CDR2 YSYEKL. The CDR3 is 17 amino acids. The CDR3 here is CASSQGRAKSSYNEQFF.

The chain combines TRBV20-1 with TRBJ2-3; TCRdb proposes TRBD2, but this gene call is untestable without DNA. Per germline, CDR1 DFQATT and CDR2 SNEGSKA (reference sequence). The CDR3 has 14 amino acids. This chain's CDR3 is CSGGGGGPTDTQYF.

The rearrangement uses TRBV12-3 or TRBV12-4 and TRBJ2-1. This CDR3 has 11 amino acids. CDR3: CASSFQREQFF.

V gene TRBV25-1 combines with J gene TRBJ2-3; TCRdb designates TRBD1, a call that cannot be tested without DNA. The CDR3 is made up of 16 amino acids. The germline V gene has CDR1 MGHDK and CDR2 SYGVNS. CDR3 amino acids: CASSESGPTGWNTQYF.